These 27 T cell receptor beta chains originate from one sample sequenced in a study of T cells after yellow fever vaccination. One entry per CDR3 protein, called by TCRdb with MiXCR from the 5' RACE reads. The profile shows 300,000 to 350,000 distinct CDR3 sequences, approximately 4.3% of them singletons. The material was PBMCs, obtained 15 days after the yellow fever booster vaccination. All receptors come from a man between 18 and 35 years old who received the YFV17D yellow fever vaccine.

This clonotype was detected many times. The rearrangement uses TRBV7-2 and TRBJ1-1, with 10 positions matching TRBD1. In germline, CDR1 is SGHTA, CDR2 FQGNSA. CDR3 size: 14 residues. Trimming took 6 bases from V and 8 from J; bases not matched to a gene: 9. CDR3 nucleotide sequence: TGTGCCAGCAGTTTACCGGGACAGGGGATGGAAGCTTTCTTT. It is translated as CASSLPGQGMEAFF.

This chain joins TRBV6-2 or TRBV6-3 and TRBJ2-1; TRBD1 might be the D (6 bases). The CDR3 sequence is 14 residues long. CDR1 and CDR2 (germline): MNHEY, SVGEGT. Trimming removed 7 bases from V and 4 bases from J, with 14 bases in between. CDR3 in DNA: TGTGCCAGCATGAAGAACACAGGGTACAATGAGCAGTTCTTC. Protein: CASMKNTGYNEQFF.

This clonotype occurred a few times. The J gene is TRBJ2-5, the V gene TRBV14; 9 nucleotides align to TRBD2. V shed 0 bases and J 4 bases; nucleotides not matched to a gene: 15. The V gene's germline CDR1 is SGHDN and CDR2 FVKESK. This CDR3 comprises 19 residues. The CDR3 DNA reads TGTGCCAGCAGCCAAGACCCCCTTGGGGCGGGGGGGCAAGGAGAGACCCAGTACTTC. This encodes CASSQDPLGAGGQGETQYF.

This chain links TRBV5-1 with TRBJ1-1, with D unresolved. Looked up from germline, CDR1 is SGHRS and CDR2 is YFSETQ. The CDR3 spans 17 residues. Trimming pared 4 bases from V and 1 base from J, leaving 20 bases between. The CDR3 DNA is TGCGCCAGCAGCGGACCAGATGTGGGCGGGAGGAACACTGAAGCTTTCTTT. As protein: CASSGPDVGGRNTEAFF.

This clonotype was recorded at least ten times. The V and J genes are TRBV7-3 and TRBJ2-5, with a weak D call TRBD1 (5 bases). This CDR3 region has 14 residues. Germline CDR1 is SGHTA and CDR2 is FQGTGA. V gave up 3 bases and J gave up 5 bases, with 13 bases separating them. The CDR3 reads CASSFVREAETQYF. CDR3 DNA sequence: TGTGCCAGCAGCTTCGTCAGGGAAGCGGAGACCCAGTACTTC.

The table lists this clonotype with a few counts. The J gene is TRBJ2-7, the V gene TRBV4-2, with 8 positions matching TRBD1. This CDR3 spans 14 amino acids. The V gene's germline CDR1 is LGHNA and CDR2 YNFKEQ. With V trimmed by 3 bases and J by 4 bases, 5 bases remained unmatched. The CDR3 sequence is CASSHPRQGYEQYF. The CDR3 region has the DNA TGTGCCAGCAGCCACCCAAGACAGGGGTACGAGCAGTACTTC.

This clonotype was counted only a few times. V usage is TRBV3-1 and J usage is TRBJ2-6, with unresolved D. The CDR3 is made up of 15 amino acids. Germline CDR1 reads LGHDT; CDR2 reads YNNKEL (reference sequence). Trimming removed 1 base at V and 0 bases at J, with 4 bases between. CDR3 protein: CASSQVSSGANVLTF. The CDR3 DNA is TGTGCCAGCAGCCAAGTTAGCTCTGGGGCCAACGTCCTGACTTTC.

This clonotype occurred a few times. The genes are TRBV27 and TRBJ1-1; D is possibly TRBD1 (5 bases). CDR1 and CDR2 (germline): MNHEY, SMNVEV (reference sequence). Deletions cut 4 bases from V and 4 bases from J, with 13 bases between. The CDR3 runs to 14 residues. CDR3 region: CASSSGTAATEAFF. The DNA of the CDR3 is TGTGCCAGCAGTTCCGGGACCGCCGCCACTGAAGCTTTCTTT.

This clonotype was picked up many times. The V gene is TRBV10-3, the J gene TRBJ2-3; D possibly corresponds to TRBD2 (6 bases). Germline values: CDR1 ENHRY, CDR2 SYGVKD. The CDR3 length is 13 residues. V was cut by 10 bases and J by 6 bases, with 17 bases left in between. CDR3: CATAVASEDTQYF. The CDR3 DNA reads TGTGCCACCGCAGTCGCTAGCGAGGATACGCAGTATTTT.

This chain uses TRBV7-8 with TRBJ1-1, with D possibly being TRBD1 (5 bases). CDR1 SGHVS and CDR2 FQNEAQ come from the germline V gene. V lost 5 bases and J lost 4, with 17 bases in between. The CDR3 contains 15 residues. The CDR3 is CASSQGRLLGTEAFF. Written as DNA, the CDR3 is TGTGCCAGCAGCCAGGGACGACTCCTGGGCACTGAAGCTTTCTTT.

This clonotype has ten or more counts. This chain joins TRBV7-3 and TRBJ2-1, with unresolved D. The CDR3 contains 12 residues. V dropped 5 bases and J dropped 12 bases, with 14 bases sitting between them. CDR1 is SGHTA, CDR2 FQGTGA, per germline. The CDR3 DNA reads TGTGCCAGCAGCCCGGGCCTAGGCAGGCAGTTCTTC. Translating it yields CASSPGLGRQFF.

This clonotype was observed at least ten times. This chain connects TRBV7-9 to TRBJ2-1, with D perhaps matching TRBD2 (6 bases). Germline V CDR1 and CDR2: SEHNR, FQNEAQ (reference sequence). CDR3 size: 15 residues. Trimming removed 5 bases from V and 4 bases from J, with 15 bases in between. DNA of the CDR3: TGTGCCAGCAGCCGCCCCCGGGCGGGGTACAATGAGCAGTTCTTC. Translation: CASSRPRAGYNEQFF.

This clonotype appeared many times. The chain recombines TRBV20-1 with TRBJ1-5; 9 nucleotides match TRBD1. CDR3 length: 13 amino acids. Losses at the gene ends were 4 bases for V and 7 bases for J; bases not matched to a gene: 5. The germline V gene encodes CDR1 DFQATT and CDR2 SNEGSKA (reference sequence). The CDR3 is CSANRGPRQPQHF. CDR3 bases: TGCAGTGCTAACAGGGGGCCTAGGCAGCCCCAGCATTTT.

This clonotype has a count of ten or more. V is TRBV6-5 and J is TRBJ1-3; TRBD1 might be the D (6 bases). The germline V gene has CDR1 MNHEY and CDR2 SVGAGI. CDR3 length: 14 amino acids. V lost 2 bases, J lost 4 bases, and 9 bases lay in between. Written as DNA, the CDR3 is TGTGCCAGCAGTTACGGGGGCCGGGGAAACACCATATATTTT. It translates to CASSYGGRGNTIYF.

This clonotype was detected many times. The rearrangement joins TRBV7-2 to TRBJ1-5; 9 nucleotides agree with TRBD1. This CDR3 spans 15 amino acids. Trimming at V came to 8 bases and at J to 4 bases, leaving 9 bases not matched to a gene. Per the germline V gene, CDR1 is SGHTA and CDR2 is FQGNSA. The CDR3 bases are TGTGCCAGCTCCCCTTGGGACAGGGTAAATCAGCCCCAGCATTTT. Encoded protein: CASSPWDRVNQPQHF.

The sample holds a few counts of this clonotype. The chain joins TRBV4-1 to TRBJ2-7, with no clear D. Germline values: CDR1 MGHRA, CDR2 YSYEKL. Trimming took off 0 bases at V and 3 bases at J, with 12 bases between the two ends. CDR3 size: 15 residues. The CDR3 here is CASSQDDTYIYEQYF. CDR3 coding DNA: TGCGCCAGCAGCCAAGATGACACTTATATCTACGAGCAGTACTTC.

This clonotype was detected many times. The J gene is TRBJ2-5, the V gene TRBV6-1, with D possibly matching TRBD1 (5 bases). This CDR3 has 15 residues. The ends were cut back, 0 bases at V and 4 bases at J, with 12 bases in the middle. Germline V gene lookup returns CDR1 MNHNS and CDR2 SASEGT. The DNA for the CDR3 is TGTGCCAGCAGTGAAGCGCTGCCAGGGCGAGAGACCCAGTACTTC. Its protein product is CASSEALPGRETQYF.

In DNA form, the CDR3 reads TGCAGTGCTAGTGGTCTAGCGGGGGACCCGGACATTCAGTACTTC. Protein: CSASGLAGDPDIQYF. The chain carries TRBV20-1 and TRBJ2-4, with TRBD2 matching over 10 bases. The CDR3 length is 15 residues. The germline gives CDR1 DFQATT, CDR2 SNEGSKA (reference sequence). J gave up 8 bases and V 3 bases, and 10 bases lay outside the gene matches.

This clonotype came up many times. The gene calls are TRBV20-1 and TRBJ2-7; TRBD1 might be the D (5 bases). Germline V gives CDR1 DFQATT, CDR2 SNEGSKA (reference sequence). The length of the CDR3 is 11 residues. The CDR3 bases are TGCAGGGATGACAGTCCCTACGAGCAGTACTTC. Translation: CRDDSPYEQYF.

This clonotype was seen many times. V gene TRBV27 combines with J gene TRBJ1-6; possible D gene TRBD1, 5 bases. V was cut by 3 bases and J by 7 bases, with 10 bases left in between. Germline CDR1 is MNHEY and CDR2 is SMNVEV (reference sequence). CDR3 size: 14 residues. The CDR3 reads CASSFQGENSPLHF. CDR3 bases: TGTGCCAGCAGTTTTCAGGGAGAGAATTCACCCCTCCACTTT.

The table lists this clonotype with many counts. The chain combines TRBV6-2 or TRBV6-3 with TRBJ1-5, with TRBD1 matching 8 bases. CDR1 is MNHEY and CDR2 is SVGEGT in the germline V gene. The V segment lost 5 bases and the J segment 2 bases; nucleotides outside the gene matches: 8. This CDR3 has 16 residues. CDR3 in DNA: TGTGCCAGCAGTCCATGGACAGGGACGCGCAATCAGCCCCAGCATTTT. Translated, it gives CASSPWTGTRNQPQHF.

The chain employs TRBV7-3 and TRBJ1-1, with D perhaps TRBD1 (5 bases). CDR3 length equals 14 residues. V shed 0 bases and J shed 4 bases, with 9 bases lying between them. Germline V gives CDR1 SGHTA, CDR2 FQGTGA. The CDR3: CASSLTPGPTEAFF. The CDR3 DNA is TGTGCCAGCAGCTTAACACCAGGGCCCACTGAAGCTTTCTTT.

The J gene is TRBJ1-2, the V gene TRBV12-3 or TRBV12-4; D is perhaps TRBD1 (6 bases). The CDR3 has 14 amino acids. The ends were cut back, 6 bases at V and 3 bases at J, with 14 bases in the middle. The CDR3 here is CASRKTGQDYGYTF. CDR3 in DNA: TGTGCCAGCAGGAAAACAGGGCAGGACTATGGCTACACCTTC.

In this sample, this clonotype turned up many times. CDR3 DNA: TGCGCCAGCAGCCAAGATGACGCTACGGTTTGGGGCTATGGCTACACCTTC. This encodes CASSQDDATVWGYGYTF. The rearrangement joins TRBV4-3 to TRBJ1-2, with D unresolved. V gave up 0 bases and J gave up 4 bases, with 18 bases separating them. CDR1 is LGHNA and CDR2 is YSLEER in the germline V gene. The CDR3 contains 17 residues.

This clonotype was found a few times. The J gene is TRBJ1-2, the V gene TRBV9, with 7 bases identical to TRBD1. Looked up from germline, CDR1 is SGDLS and CDR2 is YYNGEE. V gave up 5 bases and J gave up 5 bases; unmatched junction bases: 6. The CDR3 is 13 amino acids. The CDR3 bases are TGTGCCAGCAGTCGGGACAGCGGTTATGGCTACACCTTC. It codes for CASSRDSGYGYTF. Supplemented by reference TRBV9 and TRBJ1-2, the full variable domain reads DSGVTQTPKHLITATGQRVTLRCSPRSGDLSVYWYQQSLDQGLQFLIQYYNGEERAKGNILERFSAQQFPDLHSELNLSSLELGDSALYFCASSRDSGYGYTFGSGTRLTVV.

The chain couples TRBV10-3 to TRBJ1-3, with a weak D call TRBD1 (5 bases). Trimming cost V 4 bases and J 2 bases, with 18 bases left between them. This CDR3 contains 17 residues. Germline CDR1 ENHRY, CDR2 SYGVKD. CDR3 loop: CAISGGGARFAGNTIYF. In DNA, the CDR3 is TGTGCCATCAGTGGGGGCGGAGCAAGATTCGCTGGAAACACCATATATTTT.

The CDR3 DNA is TGTGCCAGCAGCGGGGGGACACCGGGGCTTGGTGAGCAGTTCTTC. It yields the protein CASSGGTPGLGEQFF. The chain is built from TRBV5-4 and TRBJ2-1; D could derive from TRBD1 or TRBD2 (6 bases each). V lost 4 bases and J 9 bases, leaving 20 bases between the germline ends. The CDR3 consists of 15 residues. Germline V gives CDR1 SGHNT, CDR2 YYREEE (reference sequence).